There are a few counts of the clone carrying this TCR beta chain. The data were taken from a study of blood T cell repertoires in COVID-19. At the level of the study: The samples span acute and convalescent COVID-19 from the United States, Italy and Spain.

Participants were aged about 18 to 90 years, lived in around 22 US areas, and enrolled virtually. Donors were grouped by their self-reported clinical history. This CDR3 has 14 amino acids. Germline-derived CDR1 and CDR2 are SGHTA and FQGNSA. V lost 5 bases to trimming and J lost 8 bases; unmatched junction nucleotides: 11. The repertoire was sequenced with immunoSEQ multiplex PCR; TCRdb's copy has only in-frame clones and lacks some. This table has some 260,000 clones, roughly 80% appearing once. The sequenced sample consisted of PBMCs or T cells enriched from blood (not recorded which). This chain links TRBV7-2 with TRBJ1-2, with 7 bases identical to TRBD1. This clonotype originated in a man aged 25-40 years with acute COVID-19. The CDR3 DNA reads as TGTGCCAGCAGCCCCCGGATGGACAGGAGAGGCTACACCTTC. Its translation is CASSPRMDRRGYTF. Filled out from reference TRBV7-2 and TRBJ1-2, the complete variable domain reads GAGVSQSPSNKVTEKGKDVELRCDPISGHTALYWYRQSLGQGLEFLIYFQGNSAPDKSGLPSDRFSAERTGGSVSTLTIQRTQQEDSAVYLCASSPRMDRRGYTFGSGTRLTVV.